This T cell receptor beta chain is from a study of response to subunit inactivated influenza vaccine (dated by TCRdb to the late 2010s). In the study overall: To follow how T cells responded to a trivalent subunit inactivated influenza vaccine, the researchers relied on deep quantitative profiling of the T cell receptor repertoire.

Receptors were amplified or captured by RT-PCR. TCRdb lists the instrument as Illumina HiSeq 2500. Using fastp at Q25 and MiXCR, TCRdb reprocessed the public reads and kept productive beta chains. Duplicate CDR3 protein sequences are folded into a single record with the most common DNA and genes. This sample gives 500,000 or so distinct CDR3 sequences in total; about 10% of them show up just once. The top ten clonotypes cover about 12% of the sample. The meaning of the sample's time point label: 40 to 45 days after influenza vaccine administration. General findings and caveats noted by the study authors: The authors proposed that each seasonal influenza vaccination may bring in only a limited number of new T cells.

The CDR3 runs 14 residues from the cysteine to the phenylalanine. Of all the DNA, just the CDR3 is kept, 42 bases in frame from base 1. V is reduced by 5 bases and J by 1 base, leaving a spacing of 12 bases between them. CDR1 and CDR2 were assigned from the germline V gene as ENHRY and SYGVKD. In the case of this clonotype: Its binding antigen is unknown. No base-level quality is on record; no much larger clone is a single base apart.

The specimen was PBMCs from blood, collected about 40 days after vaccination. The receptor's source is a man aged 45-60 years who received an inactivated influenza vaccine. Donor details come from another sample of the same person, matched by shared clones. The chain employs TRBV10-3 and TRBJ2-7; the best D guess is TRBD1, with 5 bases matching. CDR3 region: CAISSGRASYEQYF. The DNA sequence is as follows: TGTGCCATCAGTTCGGGCAGGGCGTCCTACGAGCAGTACTTC.